Each of the 26 T cell receptor beta chains below was sequenced from the same sample in a study of shared clonotypes between healthy human individuals. The method was immunoSEQ multiplex PCR; TCRdb's version includes in-frame clones alone and lacks a portion of them. Of under 2.5 million clones listed, under 95% are singletons. The material sequenced was naive CD4+ T cells from PBMCs. Subset described: CD45RA+ positively selected. The source of these receptors is a man aged 18 to 29 in good health. Some clones in this sample may be carry-over from other donors' samples.

This clone was observed once. The chain carries TRBV30 and TRBJ1-2, with D possibly being TRBD1 (6 bases). V lost 4 bases and J lost 3, with 15 bases in between. Germline assignment: CDR1 GTSNPN and CDR2 SVGIG (reference sequence). The CDR3 consists of 14 residues. The CDR3 DNA sequence: TGTGCCTGGACCCGTCAGGGGAGCTACTATGGCTACACCTTC. This translates into CAWTRQGSYYGYTF. Full variable domain (missing parts from reference TRBV30 and TRBJ1-2): SQTIHQWPATLVQPVGSPLSLECTVEGTSNPNLYWYRQAAGRGLQLLFYSVGIGQISSEVPQNLSASRPQDRQFILSSKKLLLSDSGFYLCAWTRQGSYYGYTFGSGTRLTVV.

The chain carries TRBV27 and TRBJ1-5; 9 bases fit TRBD1. Germline CDR1 and CDR2: MNHEY and SMNVEV (reference sequence). The CDR3 has 15 residues. The V segment lost 5 bases and the J segment 13 bases; nucleotides outside the gene matches: 15. The CDR3 DNA sequence: TGTGCCAGCAGTCCCACAACCCGACAGGGGGAGAAGCAGCATTTT. Encoded protein: CASSPTTRQGEKQHF.

The CDR3 nucleotides read TGTGCCAGCTCACCCCAGTTTACCGGGACAGGGGAGTACGAGCAGTACTTC. It yields the protein CASSPQFTGTGEYEQYF. The J gene is TRBJ2-7, the V gene TRBV18; 10 bases are a match to TRBD1. The CDR3 sequence is 17 residues long. Germline CDR1 reads KGHSH; CDR2 reads LQKENI. Unmatched junction bases numbered 12, after V lost 3 bases and J lost 4 bases.

V gene TRBV6-5 combines with J gene TRBJ2-1; D is unclear. V lost 0 bases and J 8 bases, leaving 17 bases between the germline ends. This CDR3 is 16 amino acids long. Germline V gene lookup returns CDR1 MNHEY and CDR2 SVGAGI. Written as DNA, the CDR3 is TGTGCCAGCAGTTACTCCACCGGGCCCTCCGGGCATGAGCAGTTCTTC. It codes for CASSYSTGPSGHEQFF.

The chain is built from TRBV25-1 and TRBJ2-7; the match to TRBD2 covers 8 bases. CDR1 and CDR2 (germline): MGHDK, SYGVNS. The V and J ends lost 6 bases and 6 bases, in that order; junction bases with no gene match: 10. The CDR3 contains 14 residues. The CDR3 sequence: CASSELGTRTEQYF. The CDR3 DNA reads TGTGCCAGCAGCGAACTGGGGACTAGAACCGAGCAGTACTTC.

For the CDR3, the DNA is TGTGCCAGCAGCTCGTCTTATAACACTGAAGCTTTCTTT. Amino acid sequence: CASSSSYNTEAFF. This sequence joins TRBV14 and TRBJ1-1; D ambiguous. Trimming stripped 5 bases from V and 2 bases from J, with 9 bases between. The CDR3 sequence is 13 residues long. Germline CDR1 reads SGHDN; CDR2 reads FVKESK.

V gene TRBV10-3 combines with J gene TRBJ1-4, with 11 bases identical to TRBD1. The V gene end was trimmed by 4 bases and the J gene end by 7 bases; junction bases not matched to a gene: 11. From germline, CDR1 is ENHRY and CDR2 SYGVKD. The CDR3 length is 17 residues. The CDR3 coding sequence is TGTGCCATCAGTGCCGGGACAGGGGGAGTGGGGGGTGAAAAACTGTTTTTT. This sequence encodes CAISAGTGGVGGEKLFF.

The chain recombines TRBV5-1 with TRBJ2-1, with 14 bases matching TRBD2. This CDR3 is built from 19 residues. Per the germline V gene, CDR1 is SGHRS and CDR2 is YFSETQ. Losses at the gene ends were 4 bases for V and 4 bases for J; bases not matched to a gene: 13. The CDR3: CASSHRQGTSGSGYNEQFF. The DNA of the CDR3 is TGCGCCAGCAGCCATAGGCAGGGGACTAGCGGGAGTGGGTACAATGAGCAGTTCTTC. Looking up the rest from reference TRBV5-1 and TRBJ2-1 gives the full variable domain: KAGVTQTPRYLIKTRGQQVTLSCSPISGHRSVSWYQQTPGQGLQFLFEYFSETQRNKGNFPGRFSGRQFSNSRSEMNVSTLELGDSALYLCASSHRQGTSGSGYNEQFFGPGTRLTVL.

Note on this clone: This sample also contains other DNA sequences that code for the same CDR3. The chain employs TRBV7-2 and TRBJ1-3; D is ambiguous. V lost 4 bases, J lost 4 bases, and 8 bases lay in between. Germline V gives CDR1 SGHTA, CDR2 FQGNSA. This CDR3 comprises 13 residues. The CDR3 DNA sequence: TGTGCCAGCAGCTCCCGTTCGGGAAACACCATATATTTT. Its protein product is CASSSRSGNTIYF.

This chain connects TRBV15 to TRBJ1-1; D is unresolved. The CDR3 contains 13 residues. Germline assignment: CDR1 LNHNV and CDR2 YYDKDF (reference sequence). The V and J ends lost 0 bases and 10 bases respectively, with 12 bases between them. CDR3 residues: CATSRDQGSGAFF. The CDR3 nucleotides read TGTGCCACCAGCAGAGATCAAGGGAGTGGAGCTTTCTTT.

The gene calls are TRBV7-9 and TRBJ1-2; 8 bases line up with TRBD1. Per the germline V gene, CDR1 is SEHNR and CDR2 is FQNEAQ (reference sequence). Germline trimming cut 0 bases from V and 7 bases from J; bases unmatched to any gene: 10. There are 16 residues in the CDR3. DNA of the CDR3: TGTGCCAGCAGCTTAGCGGACAGGGCTTTAAGTAGTGGCTACACCTTC. This gives the protein CASSLADRALSSGYTF.

A remark on this clone: Other DNA sequences within the sample encode an identical CDR3. This chain links TRBV9 with TRBJ2-1; 7 bases are shared with TRBD1. Trimming cost V 0 bases and J 4 bases; bases outside gene matches: 4. The CDR3 extends over 15 amino acids. CDR1 SGDLS and CDR2 YYNGEE come from the germline V gene. CDR3 nucleotides: TGTGCCAGCAGCGTAGCCGGGACAGAATACAATGAGCAGTTCTTC. Protein product: CASSVAGTEYNEQFF.

This clone was found once. The rearrangement uses TRBV27 and TRBJ2-7; TRBD2 matches 8 bases. The CDR3 consists of 15 residues. Germline lookup yields CDR1 MNHEY and CDR2 SMNVEV (reference sequence). V shed 4 bases and J 4 bases; nucleotides not matched to a gene: 9. CDR3 loop: CASSWRVAGNYEQYF. The CDR3, as DNA: TGTGCCAGCAGTTGGCGGGTAGCGGGAAATTACGAGCAGTACTTC.

The rearrangement uses TRBV29-1 and TRBJ1-5; D is unresolved. The germline V gene encodes CDR1 SQVTM and CDR2 ANQGSEA. The length of the CDR3 is 13 residues. V lost 6 bases and J 0 bases, leaving 9 bases between the germline ends. The CDR3 sequence is CSVAEYSNQPQHF. The DNA for the CDR3 is TGCAGCGTCGCAGAGTATAGCAATCAGCCCCAGCATTTT.

The V call is TRBV5-1, the J call TRBJ2-1; tentative D call: TRBD1 (6 bases). Per germline, CDR1 SGHRS and CDR2 YFSETQ. The CDR3 is made up of 16 amino acids. Trimming removed 2 bases at V and 7 bases at J, with 19 bases between. The CDR3 DNA reads TGCGCCAGCAGCTTCTTAGGACAGACCGTTGTGAATGAGCAGTTCTTC. It yields the protein CASSFLGQTVVNEQFF. The full variable domain, its missing parts supplied by reference TRBV5-1 and TRBJ2-1, is KAGVTQTPRYLIKTRGQQVTLSCSPISGHRSVSWYQQTPGQGLQFLFEYFSETQRNKGNFPGRFSGRQFSNSRSEMNVSTLELGDSALYLCASSFLGQTVVNEQFFGPGTRLTVL.

This clone was picked up one time. CDR3 DNA sequence: TGTGCCAGCAGCTTAGGGGTGGGGGTCCAGGGCCTCTACGAGCAGTACTTC. It encodes CASSLGVGVQGLYEQYF. The chain carries TRBV11-3 and TRBJ2-7; either TRBD1 or TRBD2 may supply D (5 bases each). The V gene's germline CDR1 is SGHNT and CDR2 YENEEA. Deletions cut 1 base from V and 3 bases from J, with 19 bases between. There are 17 residues in the CDR3.

The chain joins TRBV28 to TRBJ1-1; D gene unclear. The CDR3 is made up of 13 amino acids. V was shortened by 6 bases and J by 7 bases, with 15 bases between the two germline ends. Germline CDR1 is MDHEN and CDR2 is SYDVKM. CDR3 residues: CASRPGLNLEAFF. CDR3 bases: TGTGCCAGCAGGCCCGGACTTAACCTTGAAGCTTTCTTT.

V usage is TRBV27 and J usage is TRBJ2-7, with TRBD2 matching over 13 bases. The CDR3 has 16 residues. Germline lookup yields CDR1 MNHEY and CDR2 SMNVEV (reference sequence). V lost 5 bases to trimming and J lost 5 bases; unmatched junction nucleotides: 9. CDR3 nucleotides: TGTGCCAGCAGTGTACGACTAGCGGGAGGTTTCGACGAGCAGTACTTC. Protein product: CASSVRLAGGFDEQYF.

The chain couples TRBV9 to TRBJ2-7; unclear D gene. The CDR3 length is 13 residues. The germline gives CDR1 SGDLS, CDR2 YYNGEE. V lost 2 bases, J lost 6 bases, and 12 bases lay in between. The CDR3 loop reads CASSVGVSAEQYF. The DNA for the CDR3 is TGTGCCAGCAGCGTCGGTGTATCGGCCGAGCAGTACTTC.

A word on this clone: Other DNA sequences in this specimen translate into the identical CDR3. The rearrangement links TRBV28 to TRBJ2-7; the D is unclear. The germline V gene encodes CDR1 MDHEN and CDR2 SYDVKM. V lost 5 bases and J lost 4, with 9 bases in between. The CDR3 is made up of 12 amino acids. Here the CDR3 reads CASSPRIYEQYF. DNA of the CDR3: TGTGCCAGCAGTCCACGTATTTACGAGCAGTACTTC.

The chain employs TRBV29-1 and TRBJ2-3; tentatively, D is TRBD1 or TRBD2 (5 bases each). V was shortened by 4 bases and J by 6 bases, with 11 bases between the two germline ends. The length of the CDR3 is 12 residues. CDR1 is SQVTM and CDR2 is ANQGSEA in the germline V gene. This CDR3 is CSVGGSRDTQYF. In nucleotides, the CDR3 is TGCAGCGTTGGGGGGAGTAGGGATACGCAGTATTTT.

The rearrangement uses TRBV25-1 and TRBJ2-1; TRBD1 might be the D (5 bases). Germline V gives CDR1 MGHDK, CDR2 SYGVNS. V was pared by 2 bases and J by 4 bases, with 9 bases between. The CDR3 extends over 14 amino acids. The CDR3 spells CASSEEGVYNEQFF. As DNA, the CDR3 is TGTGCCAGCAGTGAAGAAGGGGTTTACAATGAGCAGTTCTTC.

V is TRBV7-2 and J is TRBJ1-2; possible D gene TRBD1, 5 bases. Per the germline V gene, CDR1 is SGHTA and CDR2 is FQGNSA. The CDR3 runs to 14 residues. Between the trimmed V and J ends, which lost 6 bases and 4 bases, there was a span of 15 bases. The CDR3 region has the DNA TGTGCCAGCAGTTCGACGCCGGGGGGCTATGGCTACACCTTC. This encodes CASSSTPGGYGYTF.

This chain joins TRBV19 and TRBJ1-1, with 7 nucleotides matching TRBD1. The CDR3 is 15 residues long. The germline gives CDR1 LNHDA, CDR2 SQIVND (reference sequence). V lost 6 bases to trimming and J lost 1 base; unmatched junction nucleotides: 8. CDR3 DNA sequence: TGTGCCAGTAGAACCGACAGGGCCTCGAACACTGAAGCTTTCTTT. The encoded protein is CASRTDRASNTEAFF.

V gene TRBV13 combines with J gene TRBJ1-1, with D tentatively TRBD1 (5 bases). In germline, CDR1 is PRHDT, CDR2 FYEKMQ (reference sequence). This CDR3 comprises 12 residues. V was cut by 6 bases and J by 11 bases, with 16 bases left in between. CDR3 nucleotides: TGTGCCAGCAGACATCGGGACCCCAATGCTTTCTTT. It yields the protein CASRHRDPNAFF.

About this clone itself: The same CDR3 arises from other DNA sequences in this sample as well. The rearrangement joins TRBV15 to TRBJ2-7; D not resolved. There are 14 residues in the CDR3. Trimming took 1 base from V and 0 from J, leaving 7 bases between them. CDR1 and CDR2 from the germline V gene are LNHNV and YYDKDF (reference sequence). The DNA for the CDR3 is TGTGCCACCAGCAGAGTGGGCGGCTCCTACGAGCAGTACTTC. Translation gives CATSRVGGSYEQYF.